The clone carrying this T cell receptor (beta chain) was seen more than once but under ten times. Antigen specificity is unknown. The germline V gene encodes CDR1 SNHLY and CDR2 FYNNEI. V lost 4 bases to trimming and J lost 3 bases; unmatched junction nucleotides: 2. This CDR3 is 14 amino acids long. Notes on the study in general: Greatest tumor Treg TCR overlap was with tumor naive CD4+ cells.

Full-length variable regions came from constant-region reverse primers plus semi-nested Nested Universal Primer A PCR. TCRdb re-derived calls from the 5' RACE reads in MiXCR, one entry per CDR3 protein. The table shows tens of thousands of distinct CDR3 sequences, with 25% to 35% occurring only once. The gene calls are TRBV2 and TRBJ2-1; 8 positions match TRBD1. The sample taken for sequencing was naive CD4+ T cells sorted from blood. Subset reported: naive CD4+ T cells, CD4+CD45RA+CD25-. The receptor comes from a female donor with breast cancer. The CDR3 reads CASSVDRDYNEQFF. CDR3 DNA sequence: TGTGCCAGCAGTGTGGACAGGGACTACAATGAGCAGTTCTTC. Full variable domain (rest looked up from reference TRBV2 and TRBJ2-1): EPEVTQTPSHQVTQMGQEVILRCVPISNHLYFYWYRQILGQKVEFLVSFYNNEISEKSEIFDDQFSVERPDGSNFTLKIRSTKLEDSAMYFCASSVDRDYNEQFFGPGTRLTVL.